The rows below give T cell receptor beta chains drawn from one sample of a study of response to subunit inactivated influenza vaccine. A single record per CDR3 protein comes from TCRdb applying MiXCR to the RT-PCR reads. This table holds approximately 530,000 distinct CDR3 sequences, 10% to 15% found once. The input for sequencing was PBMCs from blood, taken 40 to 50 days after vaccination. These receptors all come from a man over 45 who received an inactivated influenza vaccine. The CDR3 runs from the conserved cysteine through the conserved F or W. The D gene is left open where the match is weak. Some rows mark clone size as missing; the rest say once, few, many or name a class of expanded clone.

j_gene	v_gene	abundance	d_gene	CDR3nt	CDR3aa
TRBJ1-5	TRBV7-9	few	.	TGTGCCAGCAGCTTAGCTGGGGCTTATCAGCCCCAGCATTTT	CASSLAGAYQPQHF
TRBJ2-2	TRBV27	.	TRBD1	TGTTCCAGCAGCCAGACAGGGGGCGTCACCGGGGAGCTGTTTTTT	CSSSQTGGVTGELFF
TRBJ2-2	TRBV10-3	many	.	TGTGCCATCAGTGAGTCGCCCAGCGAAGCGAACACCGGGGAGCTGTTTTTT	CAISESPSEANTGELFF
TRBJ2-2	TRBV6-2/TRBV6-3	few	.	TGTGCCAGCAATTCGGGCCTTAACACCGGGGAGCTGTTTTTT	CASNSGLNTGELFF
TRBJ2-3	TRBV29-1	many	TRBD2	TGCAGCGTTATGCTAGCGGTTCTAGATACGCAGTATTTT	CSVMLAVLDTQYF
TRBJ1-1	TRBV10-3	.	TRBD1	TGTGCCACGACGACAGGGCTCACTGAAGCTTTCTTT	CATTTGLTEAFF
TRBJ2-5	TRBV29-1	.	.	TGCAGCGGCCTTGGGACAGAGACCCAGTACTTC	CSGLGTETQYF
TRBJ2-4	TRBV11-2	.	.	TGTGCCAGCAGCTTAGGGAAATACCAGGGTCGAGCCAAAAACATTCAGTACTTC	CASSLGKYQGRAKNIQYF
TRBJ2-5	TRBV20-1	few	TRBD1	TGCAGTGCTAGCCGGGGGACAGGACAAGAGACCCAGTACTTC	CSASRGTGQETQYF
TRBJ2-3	TRBV10-3	.	.	TGTGCCATCAGTGAAATTACTAGTAAGACTTACACAGATACGCAGTATTTT	CAISEITSKTYTDTQYF
TRBJ2-1	TRBV7-8	.	.	TGTGCCAGCAGCTTAGGGCTGACGCGACAGAGCTCCTACAATGAGCAGTTCTTC	CASSLGLTRQSSYNEQFF
TRBJ2-3	TRBV5-1	.	.	TGCGCCAGCAGCTTGATGGTAGGGGACACAGATACGCAGTATTTT	CASSLMVGDTDTQYF
TRBJ2-3	TRBV12-3/TRBV12-4	many	.	TGTGCCAGCATCCTGGGGGGGGGCGGAGCAGATACGCAGTATTTT	CASILGGGGADTQYF
TRBJ2-5	TRBV6-5	few	.	TGTGCCAGCAGTTACCTAGGCGTCGGGGGTGAGCAAGAGACCCAGTACTTC	CASSYLGVGGEQETQYF
TRBJ2-3	TRBV6-2/TRBV6-3	.	.	TGTGCCAGCAGTCAGCAGGCAGGGTCCACAGATACGCAGTATTTT	CASSQQAGSTDTQYF
TRBJ1-1	TRBV27	few	.	TGTGCCAGCAGTTTGTACAAGCACACTGAAGCTTTCTTT	CASSLYKHTEAFF
TRBJ2-1	TRBV20-1	few	TRBD1	TGCAGTGCTAGAGGTGGGGACAGGGGATCCTACAATGAGCAGTTCTTC	CSARGGDRGSYNEQFF
TRBJ2-3	TRBV5-6	.	TRBD2	TGTGCCAGCAAATGGGGCGGGGGAAGCACAGATACGCAGTATTTT	CASKWGGGSTDTQYF
TRBJ2-7	TRBV9	.	TRBD2	TGTGCCAGCAGCGTAGCGGATAGCGGGAATACGGGGGAGCAGTACTTC	CASSVADSGNTGEQYF
TRBJ2-3	TRBV4-3	many	TRBD2	TGCGCCAGCAGCCAAGATTCCTGGTTTGGAGCGGGAGGGACAGATACGCAGTATTTT	CASSQDSWFGAGGTDTQYF
TRBJ2-1	TRBV4-3	.	TRBD1	TGCGCCAGCAGCCAATTTTATACCGGGACAGGGGTTAATGAGCAGTTCTTC	CASSQFYTGTGVNEQFF
TRBJ2-3	TRBV15	.	.	TGTGCCACCAGCAGAGGACAGGCGAGCACAGATACGCAGTATTTT	CATSRGQASTDTQYF
TRBJ1-4	TRBV29-1	.	TRBD1	TGCAGCGTTGAGGGACAGGGATTCGAAAAACTGTTTTTT	CSVEGQGFEKLFF
TRBJ1-3	TRBV12-3/TRBV12-4	.	TRBD1	TGTGCCAGCAGATCAACAGGGGTCTCTGGAAACACCATATATTTT	CASRSTGVSGNTIYF
TRBJ2-4	TRBV4-2	few	.	TGTGCCAGCAGCCAAGATTCTTGGCAGGACAACCTCGGGGGTCAGTACTTC	CASSQDSWQDNLGGQYF
TRBJ2-7	TRBV10-3	many	TRBD2	TGTGCCATCAGTGAGGAAGCGGGAGTGGGGTACGAGCAGTACTTC	CAISEEAGVGYEQYF
TRBJ2-3	TRBV20-1	few	TRBD2	TGCAGTGCTAGTAGGACTAGCGGGATAACAGATACGCAGTATTTT	CSASRTSGITDTQYF